This T cell receptor beta chain originates from a study of vaccination and CD4 T cells after COVID-19. About this clonotype itself: Its specificity is not known.

Treatment in this sample: approximately nine-day PBMC culture with coronavirus spike peptide pools or control peptides (ViraFEST assay). PBMC cultures, at a few million cells per well, received approximately 9.4 IU/ml IL-2 and about 10 ug/ml peptide pools. Looked up from germline, CDR1 is DFQATT and CDR2 is SNEGSKA (reference sequence). With V trimmed by 4 bases and J by 4 bases, 6 bases remained unmatched. CDR3 size: 14 residues. The study, taken as a whole, reports: Spike mono-reactivity was evident in 304 of the 307 vaccine-specific clones derived from convalescent patients.

Cultured CD4+ T cell DNA was sequenced using the Oncomine TCR Beta short-read assay. TCRdb used MiXCR to reprocess the PCR reads, holding one entry per CDR3 protein. The sample lists around 26,000 distinct CDR3 sequences; approximately 56% were seen once. The clonotype comes from a human donor who had recovered from COVID-19. J is TRBJ2-1 and V is TRBV20-1; 8 bases are shared with TRBD2. Sequencing was carried out using CD4+ T cells from blood, cultured in vitro. CDR3 loop: CSANSGSSYNEQFF. DNA for the CDR3: TGCAGTGCTAACAGCGGGAGCAGTTACAATGAGCAGTTCTTC.